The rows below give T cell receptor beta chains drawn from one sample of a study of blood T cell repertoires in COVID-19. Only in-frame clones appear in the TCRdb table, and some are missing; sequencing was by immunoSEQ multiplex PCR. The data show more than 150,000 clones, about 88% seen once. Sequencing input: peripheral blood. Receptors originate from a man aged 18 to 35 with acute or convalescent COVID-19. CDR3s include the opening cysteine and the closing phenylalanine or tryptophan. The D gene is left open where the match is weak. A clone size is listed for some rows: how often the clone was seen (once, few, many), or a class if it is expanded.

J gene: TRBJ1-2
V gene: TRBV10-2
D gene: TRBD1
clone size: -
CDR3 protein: CASSESGQGNGYTF
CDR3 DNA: TGCGCCAGCAGTGAATCGGGACAGGGGAATGGCTACACCTTC

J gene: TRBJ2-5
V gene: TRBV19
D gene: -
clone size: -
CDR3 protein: CASSSPGLANQETQYF
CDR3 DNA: TGTGCCAGTAGTTCACCAGGGCTAGCGAACCAAGAGACCCAGTACTTC

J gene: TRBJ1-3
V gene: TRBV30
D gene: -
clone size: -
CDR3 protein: CAWSLAVGNTIYF
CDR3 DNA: TGTGCCTGGAGTCTAGCAGTTGGAAACACCATATATTTT

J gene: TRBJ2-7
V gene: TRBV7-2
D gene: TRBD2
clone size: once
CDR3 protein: CASSLGGLAGAYEQYF
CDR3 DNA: TGTGCCAGCAGCTTAGGGGGACTAGCGGGGGCCTACGAGCAGTACTTC

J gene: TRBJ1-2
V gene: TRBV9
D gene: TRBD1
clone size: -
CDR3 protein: CASSVDLGGRGLSGYTF
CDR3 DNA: TGTGCCAGCAGCGTAGATCTAGGGGGCAGGGGGCTTTCTGGCTACACCTTC

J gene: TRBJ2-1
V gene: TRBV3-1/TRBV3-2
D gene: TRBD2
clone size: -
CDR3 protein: CASSQDSPGLAGGLAEQFF
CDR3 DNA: TGTGCCAGCAGCCAAGATTCACCGGGACTAGCGGGGGGGCTCGCTGAGCAGTTCTTC

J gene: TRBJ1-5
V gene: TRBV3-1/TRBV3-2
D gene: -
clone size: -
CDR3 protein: CASSQGPGNQPQHF
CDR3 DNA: TGTGCCAGCAGCCAAGGGCCAGGGAATCAGCCCCAGCATTTT

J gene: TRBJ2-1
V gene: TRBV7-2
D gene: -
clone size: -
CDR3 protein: CASSRFDRSGYNEQFF
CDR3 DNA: TGTGCCAGCAGCCGGTTCGACCGGTCGGGATACAATGAGCAGTTCTTC

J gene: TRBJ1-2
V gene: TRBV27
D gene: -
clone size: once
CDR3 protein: CASSLRQDYGYTF
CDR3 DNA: TGTGCCAGCAGTTTACGACAGGACTATGGCTACACCTTC

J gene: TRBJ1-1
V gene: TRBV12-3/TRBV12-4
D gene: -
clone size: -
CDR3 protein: CASSLKTARAFF
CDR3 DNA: TGTGCCAGCAGTTTAAAAACCGCCAGAGCTTTCTTT

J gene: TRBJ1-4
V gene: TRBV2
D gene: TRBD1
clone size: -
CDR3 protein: CASKGQLATNEKLFF
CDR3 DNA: TGTGCCAGCAAGGGACAGCTTGCAACTAATGAAAAACTGTTTTTT

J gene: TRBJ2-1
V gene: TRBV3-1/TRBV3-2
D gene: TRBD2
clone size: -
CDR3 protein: CASSQDLWRGGLIINNEQFF
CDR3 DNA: TGTGCCAGCAGCCAAGATCTTTGGCGGGGGGGCCTAATAATCAACAATGAGCAGTTCTTC

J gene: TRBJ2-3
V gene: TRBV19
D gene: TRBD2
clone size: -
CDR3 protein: CASSQLAGRTDTQYF
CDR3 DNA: TGTGCCAGTAGTCAACTAGCGGGGAGGACAGATACGCAGTATTTT

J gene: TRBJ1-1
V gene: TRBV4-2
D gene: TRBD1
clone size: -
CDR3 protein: CASSPRGPGTEAFF
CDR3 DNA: TGTGCCAGCAGCCCCAGGGGGCCCGGCACTGAAGCTTTCTTT

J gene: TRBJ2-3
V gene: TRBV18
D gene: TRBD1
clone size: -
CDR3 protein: CASSPGQGGTDTQYF
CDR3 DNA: TGTGCCAGCTCACCAGGACAGGGGGGGACAGATACGCAGTATTTT

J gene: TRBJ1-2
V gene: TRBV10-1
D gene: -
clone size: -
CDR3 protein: CASSETGPYGYTF
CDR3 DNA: TGCGCCAGCAGTGAAACAGGCCCCTATGGCTACACCTTC

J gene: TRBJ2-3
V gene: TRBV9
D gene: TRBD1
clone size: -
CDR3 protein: CASSLRTGSLTDTQYF
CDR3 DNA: TGTGCCAGCAGCCTGAGGACAGGGAGCCTCACAGATACGCAGTATTTT

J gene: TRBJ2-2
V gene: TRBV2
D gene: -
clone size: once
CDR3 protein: CASSEALQGAGELFF
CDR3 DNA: TGTGCCAGCAGTGAAGCGCTTCAGGGTGCCGGGGAGCTGTTTTTT

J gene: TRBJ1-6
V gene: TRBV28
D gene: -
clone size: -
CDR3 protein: CASSTEQGPPLHF
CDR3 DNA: TGTGCCAGCAGCACGGAACAGGGTCCACCCCTCCACTTT

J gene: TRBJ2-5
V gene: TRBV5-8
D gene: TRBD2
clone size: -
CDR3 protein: CASSLLGGGEETQYF
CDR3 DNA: TGTGCCAGCAGCCTGTTGGGGGGGGGAGAAGAGACCCAGTACTTC

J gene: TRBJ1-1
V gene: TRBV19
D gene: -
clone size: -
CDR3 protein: CATAFGSSGTEAFF
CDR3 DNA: TGTGCCACTGCGTTTGGGAGTAGCGGCACTGAAGCTTTCTTT

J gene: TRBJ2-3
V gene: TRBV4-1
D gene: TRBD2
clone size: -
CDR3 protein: CASSQERGTDTQYF
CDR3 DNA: TGCGCCAGCAGCCAGGAGCGGGGGACAGATACGCAGTATTTT

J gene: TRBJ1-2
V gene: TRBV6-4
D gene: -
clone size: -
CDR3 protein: CASSDEFVAPPHGYTF
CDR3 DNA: TGTGCCAGCAGTGACGAATTCGTAGCTCCACCCCATGGCTACACCTTC

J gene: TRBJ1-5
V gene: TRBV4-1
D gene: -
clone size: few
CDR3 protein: CASSQTEPGPGGQPQHF
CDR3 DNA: TGCGCCAGCAGCCAGACCGAACCGGGACCGGGGGGTCAGCCCCAGCATTTT

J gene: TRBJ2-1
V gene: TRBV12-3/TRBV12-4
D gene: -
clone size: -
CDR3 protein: CASSFVYNEQFF
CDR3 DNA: TGTGCCAGCAGTTTTGTATACAATGAGCAGTTCTTC

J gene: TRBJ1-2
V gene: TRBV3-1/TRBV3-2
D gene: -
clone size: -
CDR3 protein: CASSQDSSGGYGYTF
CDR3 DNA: TGTGCCAGCAGCCAAGATAGTAGCGGGGGCTATGGCTACACCTTC

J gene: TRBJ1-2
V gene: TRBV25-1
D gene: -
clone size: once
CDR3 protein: CASSVPGTNYGYTF
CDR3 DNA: TGTGCCAGCAGTGTACCGGGAACTAACTATGGCTACACCTTC

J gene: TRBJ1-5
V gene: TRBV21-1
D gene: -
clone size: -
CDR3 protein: CASSKAGHSNQPQHF
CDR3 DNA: TGTGCCAGCAGCAAGGCAGGGCATAGCAATCAGCCCCAGCATTTT

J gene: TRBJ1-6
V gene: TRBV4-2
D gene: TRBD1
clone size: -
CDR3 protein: CASRRTGENSPLHF
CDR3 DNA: TGTGCCAGCAGGCGGACAGGGGAGAATTCACCCCTCCACTTT

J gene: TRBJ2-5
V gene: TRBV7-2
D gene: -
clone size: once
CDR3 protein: CASSPRSFVAGETQYF
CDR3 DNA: TGTGCCAGCAGCCCCCGGAGTTTCGTGGCCGGAGAGACCCAGTACTTC

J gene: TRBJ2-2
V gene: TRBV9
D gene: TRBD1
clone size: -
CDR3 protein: CASSVDGTGRAGELFF
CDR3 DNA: TGTGCCAGCAGCGTAGATGGGACAGGGAGGGCCGGGGAGCTGTTTTTT

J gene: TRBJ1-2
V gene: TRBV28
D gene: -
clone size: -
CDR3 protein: CASGSGARYYGYTF
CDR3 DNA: TGTGCCAGCGGCTCAGGGGCTCGGTACTATGGCTACACCTTC